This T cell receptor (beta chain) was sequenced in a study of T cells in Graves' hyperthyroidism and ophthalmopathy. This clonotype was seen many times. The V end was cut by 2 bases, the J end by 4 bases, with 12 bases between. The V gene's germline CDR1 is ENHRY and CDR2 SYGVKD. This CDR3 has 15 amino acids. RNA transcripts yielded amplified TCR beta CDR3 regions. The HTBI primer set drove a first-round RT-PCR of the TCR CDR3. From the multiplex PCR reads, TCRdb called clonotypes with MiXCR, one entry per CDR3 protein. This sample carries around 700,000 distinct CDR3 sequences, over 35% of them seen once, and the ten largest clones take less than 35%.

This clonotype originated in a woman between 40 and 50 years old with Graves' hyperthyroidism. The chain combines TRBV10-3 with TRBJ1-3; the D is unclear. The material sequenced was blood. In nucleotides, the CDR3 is TGTGCCATCAGTGAGCCGGATCGAAGGGGAAACACCATATATTTT. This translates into CAISEPDRRGNTIYF.